Detailed here is one T cell receptor beta chain. Assay used: immunoSEQ multiplex PCR; TCRdb lists only in-frame clones, some missing. The table records roughly 150,000 clones, 65% to 85% of them present only once. The CDR3 covers 15 residues. Germline V CDR1 and CDR2: ENHRY, SYGVKD. With 4 bases clipped from V and 4 bases from J, the junction kept 6 bases outside the gene matches. This record comes from a study of blood T cell repertoires in COVID-19. Study in general: Donors in the United States, Italy and Spain gave samples during acute or convalescent COVID-19.

Sequencing input: peripheral blood. The chain uses TRBV10-3 and TRBJ2-2; TRBD1 matches at 7 bases. The receptor's source is a woman older than 75 with acute or convalescent COVID-19. CDR3 residues: CAISGQGRGTGELFF. The DNA of the CDR3 is TGTGCCATCAGTGGACAGGGCCGAGGCACCGGGGAGCTGTTTTTT.